One sample yielded the 25 T cell receptor beta chains listed below, sequenced in a study of control samples from healthy donors and cancer patients. The repertoire was sequenced with immunoSEQ multiplex PCR; TCRdb's copy has only in-frame clones and lacks some. The sample has roughly 370,000 clones, 80% to 95% seen once. Input material: PBMCs. Receptors originate from a man aged 40-50 years with head and neck cancer.

The chain has TRBV5-1 and TRBJ1-6, with 11 nucleotides matching TRBD1. CDR3 length: 15 residues. Germline V gene data show CDR1 as SGHRS and CDR2 as YFSETQ. Trimming at V came to 4 bases and at J to 10 bases, leaving 7 bases not matched to a gene. The chain's CDR3 is CASSAGTGGESPLHF. For the CDR3, the DNA is TGCGCCAGCAGCGCGGGGACAGGGGGGGAATCACCCCTCCACTTT.

The rearrangement links TRBV10-3 to TRBJ1-2; no definite D call. CDR3 length: 12 amino acids. Germline-derived CDR1 and CDR2 are ENHRY and SYGVKD. Trimming removed 3 bases at V and 4 bases at J, with 6 bases between. CDR3 protein: CAISDTRYGYTF. The CDR3, as DNA: TGTGCCATCAGTGATACCCGCTATGGCTACACCTTC.

The chain recombines TRBV6-5 with TRBJ2-7, with 7 bases identical to TRBD1. Germline CDR1 and CDR2: MNHEY and SVGAGI. The CDR3 consists of 14 residues. V dropped 2 bases and J dropped 3; count of bases not matched to a gene: 4. The CDR3 loop is CASSYRDRNYEQYF. The CDR3 DNA reads TGTGCCAGCAGTTACAGGGACAGAAACTACGAGCAGTACTTC.

In DNA, the CDR3 is TGTGCCAGCAGTTTAAAACGGCCCGACAAGAGCTACGAGCAGTACTTC. Its translation is CASSLKRPDKSYEQYF. V and J are TRBV27 and TRBJ2-7; the D is unclear. CDR1 is MNHEY, CDR2 SMNVEV, per germline (reference sequence). Trimming cost V 2 bases and J 3 bases, with 17 bases left between them. This CDR3 has 16 residues.

This chain connects TRBV24-1 to TRBJ2-2; the D gene is possibly TRBD2 (6 bases). The CDR3 extends over 16 amino acids. Germline CDR1 and CDR2: KGHDR and SFDVKD. Trimming left V 9 bases short and J 0 bases short, with 16 bases between. CDR3 residues: CATSPGGQPNTGELFF. The CDR3 region has the DNA TGTGCCACCTCCCCCGGAGGGCAGCCGAACACCGGGGAGCTGTTTTTT.

Note on this clone: The same CDR3 can be traced to other DNA sequences in this sample. The CDR3 DNA follows: TGCGCCAGCAGCCAAGGGCCTAGCACAGATACGCAGTATTTT. Its translation is CASSQGPSTDTQYF. The chain combines TRBV4-1 with TRBJ2-3; the D is unclear. This CDR3 has 14 residues. Trimming removed 1 base at V and 0 bases at J, with 5 bases between. Germline V gene sequence: CDR1 MGHRA, CDR2 YSYEKL.

The chain combines TRBV27 with TRBJ1-2; possibly TRBD1 for D (5 bases). The CDR3 consists of 16 residues. Looked up from germline, CDR1 is MNHEY and CDR2 is SMNVEV (reference sequence). V lost 5 bases and J 12 bases, leaving 28 bases between the germline ends. CDR3 coding DNA: TGTGCCAGCAGTCCCCGCCGAATTCAGGGTCATGAGGTAGACACCTTC. This gives the protein CASSPRRIQGHEVDTF.

The chain combines TRBV3-1 (or the pseudogene TRBV3-2) with TRBJ2-5; D gene uncertain. CDR3 length equals 13 residues. Germline V lookup: CDR1 LGHDT, CDR2 YNNKEL (reference sequence). V was cut by 1 base and J by 5 bases, with 8 bases left in between. The CDR3 sequence: CASSQARMETQYF. The CDR3 DNA follows: TGTGCCAGCAGCCAAGCAAGGATGGAGACCCAGTACTTC.

The chain couples TRBV27 to TRBJ1-5; TRBD1 matches 7 bases. Germline assignment: CDR1 MNHEY and CDR2 SMNVEV (reference sequence). J was trimmed by 1 base and V by 6 bases; bases with no gene match: 9. CDR3 size: 16 residues. CDR3 in amino acids: CASSSGTAGSNQPQHF. CDR3 DNA sequence: TGTGCCAGCAGCTCCGGGACAGCCGGAAGCAATCAGCCCCAGCATTTT.

This clone was counted once. The rearrangement uses TRBV9 and TRBJ1-2; TRBD1 matches at 9 bases. The germline V gene has CDR1 SGDLS and CDR2 YYNGEE. After removal of 0 bases from V and 5 bases from J, the junction contained 5 bases not matched to a gene. The CDR3 is 15 residues long. The CDR3 protein is CASSVEGQGGYGYTF. The CDR3 DNA sequence: TGTGCCAGCAGCGTAGAGGGACAGGGCGGGTATGGCTACACCTTC. Using reference TRBV9 and TRBJ1-2 for the parts outside the CDR3, the full variable domain is DSGVTQTPKHLITATGQRVTLRCSPRSGDLSVYWYQQSLDQGLQFLIQYYNGEERAKGNILERFSAQQFPDLHSELNLSSLELGDSALYFCASSVEGQGGYGYTFGSGTRLTVV.

This clone was counted once. The chain employs TRBV27 and TRBJ2-6, with D perhaps assigned TRBD1 or TRBD2 (6 bases each). Trimming took off 7 bases at V and 2 bases at J, with 18 bases between the two ends. The length of the CDR3 is 17 residues. Looked up from germline, CDR1 is MNHEY and CDR2 is SMNVEV (reference sequence). CDR3 in DNA: TGTGCCAGCACCCGACAGGTGGGGGGCCCTGGGGCCAACGTCCTGACTTTC. Residues: CASTRQVGGPGANVLTF. The full variable domain, in which reference TRBV27 and TRBJ2-6 provide the parts outside the CDR3, is EAQVTQNPRYLITVTGKKLTVTCSQNMNHEYMSWYRQDPGLGLRQIYYSMNVEVTDKGDVPEGYKVSRKEKRNFPLILESPSPNQTSLYFCASTRQVGGPGANVLTFGAGSRLTVL.

This sequence joins TRBV27 and TRBJ2-3, with TRBD2 matching 11 bases. The CDR3 totals 15 residues. From germline, CDR1 is MNHEY and CDR2 SMNVEV (reference sequence). Unmatched junction bases numbered 3, after V lost 5 bases and J lost 2 bases. Here the CDR3 reads CASSLGLADTDTQYF. The CDR3 nucleotides read TGTGCCAGCAGTCTGGGACTAGCGGACACAGATACGCAGTATTTT.

The chain links TRBV7-3 to TRBJ1-2; TRBD1 matches at 7 bases. V trimming: 3 bases; J trimming: 5 bases; junction bases outside the gene matches: 12. Germline V gene lookup returns CDR1 SGHTA and CDR2 FQGTGA. This CDR3 spans 16 amino acids. CDR3 region: CASSLTSRGGAYGYTF. DNA for the CDR3: TGTGCCAGCAGCTTGACCTCAAGAGGGGGCGCTTATGGCTACACCTTC.

This chain links TRBV19 with TRBJ2-3; D tentatively reads TRBD1 or TRBD2 (6 bases each). This CDR3 spans 15 amino acids. Trimming took off 6 bases at V and 0 bases at J, with 13 bases between the two ends. Germline CDR1 is LNHDA and CDR2 is SQIVND (reference sequence). The CDR3 is CASREGGGSTDTQYF. CDR3 DNA: TGTGCCAGTAGAGAGGGGGGCGGAAGCACAGATACGCAGTATTTT.

This chain links TRBV20-1 with TRBJ1-1; the match to TRBD1 covers 8 bases. The CDR3 runs 11 residues. The junction had 2 bases not matched to a gene; V was cut back by 6 bases and J by 5 bases. Per germline, CDR1 DFQATT and CDR2 SNEGSKA (reference sequence). The CDR3 DNA reads TGCAGTGCCACAGGGGGGACTGAAGCTTTCTTT. It translates to CSATGGTEAFF.

The chain joins TRBV6-6 to TRBJ2-7, with a weak D call TRBD1 (8 bases). Trimming took off 11 bases at V and 6 bases at J, with 20 bases between the two ends. Germline V gene sequence: CDR1 MNHNY, CDR2 SVGAGI (reference sequence). The CDR3 is made up of 13 amino acids. The CDR3 DNA follows: TGTGCCTCCCAGCGGGACAGGCAGGGCGAGCAGTACTTC. Residues: CASQRDRQGEQYF.

The genes are TRBV23-1 and TRBJ2-7; 7 bases match TRBD1. TRBV23-1 is marked as an open reading frame, function uncertain. The CDR3 runs to 15 residues. V dropped 6 bases and J dropped 6; count of bases not matched to a gene: 14. CDR3 loop: CASRNRDRLVGEQYF. The CDR3 coding sequence is TGCGCCAGCAGAAACCGGGACAGACTGGTCGGCGAGCAGTACTTC.

The CDR3 DNA sequence: TGTGCCAGCAGCCGGACCCAAGGGATAGCGGGTGAGGGTTCTTACAATGAGCAGTTCTTC. Translation gives CASSRTQGIAGEGSYNEQFF. V gene TRBV3-1 (or the pseudogene TRBV3-2) combines with J gene TRBJ2-1, with 7 positions matching TRBD2. V lost 4 bases to trimming and J lost 4 bases; unmatched junction nucleotides: 22. The CDR3 runs 20 residues. CDR1 LGHDT and CDR2 YNNKEL come from the germline V gene (reference sequence).

The V call is TRBV7-3, the J call TRBJ1-2; 7 nucleotides agree with TRBD1. Per the germline V gene, CDR1 is SGHTA and CDR2 is FQGTGA. The J segment lost 8 bases and the V segment lost 6 bases, leaving 9 bases of the junction unmatched. CDR3 length: 13 amino acids. CDR3 in amino acids: CASRGDRVSGYTF. As DNA, the CDR3 is TGTGCCAGCAGAGGAGACAGGGTATCAGGCTACACCTTC.

This sequence joins TRBV6-5 and TRBJ1-5; TRBD1 is a possible D gene (6 bases). The CDR3 is made up of 12 amino acids. CDR1 is MNHEY and CDR2 is SVGAGI in the germline V gene. CDR3 bases: TGTGCTGAGGGGGGGTTGGGTCAGCCCCAGCATTTT. Its translation is CAEGGLGQPQHF.

The V and J genes are TRBV2 and TRBJ2-3; 13 positions match TRBD2. V was clipped by 10 bases and J by 4 bases; unmatched bases: 5. This CDR3 contains 14 residues. Germline V gene sequence: CDR1 SNHLY, CDR2 FYNNEI. As DNA, the CDR3 is TGTGCCACTGGACTAGCGGGAGTGTCAGATACGCAGTATTTT. It encodes CATGLAGVSDTQYF.

The chain employs TRBV7-8 and TRBJ1-5; D uncertain. Deletions cut 7 bases from V and 4 bases from J, with 17 bases between. Looked up from germline, CDR1 is SGHVS and CDR2 is FQNEAQ. The CDR3 length is 15 residues. The CDR3 sequence: CASTIAAVPNQPQHF. In DNA, the CDR3 is TGTGCCAGCACCATAGCGGCAGTCCCAAATCAGCCCCAGCATTTT.

This clone was seen only a few times. This chain joins TRBV4-3 and TRBJ2-7, with 11 nucleotides matching TRBD2. Germline CDR1 is LGHNA and CDR2 is YSLEER. The CDR3 sequence is 14 residues long. V lost 4 bases, J lost 6 bases, and 5 bases stayed unmatched. The CDR3 protein is CASSLLLAGGEQYF. CDR3 nucleotide sequence: TGCGCCAGCAGCCTCCTTCTAGCGGGGGGCGAGCAGTACTTC.

The genes are TRBV6-2 or TRBV6-3 and TRBJ2-2; D is possibly TRBD2 (5 bases). The ends were cut back, 5 bases at V and 1 base at J, with 11 bases in the middle. The CDR3 has 15 residues. Per the germline V gene, CDR1 is MNHEY and CDR2 is SVGEGT. The CDR3 nucleotides are TGTGCCAGCAGTCTGGACTCGCTGAACACCGGGGAGCTGTTTTTT. It specifies CASSLDSLNTGELFF.

V gene TRBV7-9 combines with J gene TRBJ2-5; D is undetermined. This CDR3 contains 12 residues. V lost 5 bases and J lost 1, with 5 bases in between. Germline values: CDR1 SEHNR, CDR2 FQNEAQ (reference sequence). CDR3 amino acids: CASSPPQETQYF. CDR3 in DNA: TGTGCCAGCAGCCCTCCCCAAGAGACCCAGTACTTC.